This T cell receptor beta chain was recovered during a study of graft-versus-host responses after intestinal transplantation. Study in general: Transplants were multivisceral, liver-intestinal, or isolated intestinal.

The data were produced by immunoSEQ multiplex PCR, yet TCRdb's version contains in-frame clones alone and is incomplete. There are fewer than 120,000 clones in the sample; around 93% occur only once, and 0.45% to 0.65% lies in the top ten. About this clone itself: Its cognate antigen is unknown.

The sample here was unstimulated CD8+ T cells sorted from spleen or lymph node cells, taken before intestinal transplant. The TCR sequence derives from a human donor who received an intestinal transplant.

DNA for the CDR3: TGTGCCAGCAGCGGGCACAGACAGGGGCGGGAGACCCAGTACTTC. Its translation: CASSGHRQGRETQYF. The V call is TRBV13, the J call TRBJ2-5; 8 positions agree with TRBD1. The V gene's germline CDR1 is PRHDT and CDR2 FYEKMQ (reference sequence). This CDR3 spans 15 amino acids. J gave up 5 bases and V 5 bases, and 10 bases lay outside the gene matches.